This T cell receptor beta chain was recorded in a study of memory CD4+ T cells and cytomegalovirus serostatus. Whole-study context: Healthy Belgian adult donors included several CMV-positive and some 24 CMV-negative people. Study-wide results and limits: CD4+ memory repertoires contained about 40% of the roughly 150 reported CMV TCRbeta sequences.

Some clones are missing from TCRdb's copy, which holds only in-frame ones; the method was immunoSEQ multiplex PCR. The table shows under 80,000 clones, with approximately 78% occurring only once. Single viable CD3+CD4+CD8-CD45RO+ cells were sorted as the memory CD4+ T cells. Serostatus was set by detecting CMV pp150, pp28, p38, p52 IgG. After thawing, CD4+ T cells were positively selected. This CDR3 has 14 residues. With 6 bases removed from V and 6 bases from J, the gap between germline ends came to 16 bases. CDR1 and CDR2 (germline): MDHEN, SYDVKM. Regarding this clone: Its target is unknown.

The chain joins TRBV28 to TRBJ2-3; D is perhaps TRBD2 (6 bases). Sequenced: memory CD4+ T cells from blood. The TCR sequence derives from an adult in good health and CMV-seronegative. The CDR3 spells CASRPGLARDTQYF. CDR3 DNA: TGTGCCAGCAGGCCGGGACTCGCGCGGGATACGCAGTATTTT. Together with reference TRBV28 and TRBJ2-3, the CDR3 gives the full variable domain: DVKVTQSSRYLVKRTGEKVFLECVQDMDHENMFWYRQDPGLGLRLIYFSYDVKMKEKGDIPEGYSVSREKKERFSLILESASTNQTSMYLCASRPGLARDTQYFGPGTRLTVL.